The present T cell receptor (beta chain) was sequenced within a study of blood T cell repertoires in COVID-19. Whole-study context: Spain, Italy and the United States supplied samples that represented acute and convalescent COVID-19. The analysed material was cDNA or gDNA that came from T cells, B-cell-depleted T cells, or PBMCs.

Authors' analysis steps: Reference gene primer amplification gave nucleated cell count estimates. The protocol was immunoSEQ multiplex PCR, while the TCRdb copy is restricted to in-frame clones and leaves out a portion. V, J and clone size reflect that table, while D and trimming were determined from the DNA. This table has 350,000 to 450,000 clones, around 84% appearing once. This CDR3 has 15 residues. Germline CDR1 is LGHDT and CDR2 is YNNKEL (reference sequence). The germline V and J ends were trimmed by 3 bases and 0 bases, with 11 bases remaining between them. The gene calls are TRBV3-1 (or the pseudogene TRBV3-2) and TRBJ1-2; D perhaps matches TRBD1 (5 bases). The specimen was peripheral blood. The sequence derives from a young woman with acute or convalescent COVID-19. CDR3 nucleotides: TGTGCCAGCAGCCACGCTGGCAGGGCTAACTATGGCTACACCTTC. Translated, it gives CASSHAGRANYGYTF.